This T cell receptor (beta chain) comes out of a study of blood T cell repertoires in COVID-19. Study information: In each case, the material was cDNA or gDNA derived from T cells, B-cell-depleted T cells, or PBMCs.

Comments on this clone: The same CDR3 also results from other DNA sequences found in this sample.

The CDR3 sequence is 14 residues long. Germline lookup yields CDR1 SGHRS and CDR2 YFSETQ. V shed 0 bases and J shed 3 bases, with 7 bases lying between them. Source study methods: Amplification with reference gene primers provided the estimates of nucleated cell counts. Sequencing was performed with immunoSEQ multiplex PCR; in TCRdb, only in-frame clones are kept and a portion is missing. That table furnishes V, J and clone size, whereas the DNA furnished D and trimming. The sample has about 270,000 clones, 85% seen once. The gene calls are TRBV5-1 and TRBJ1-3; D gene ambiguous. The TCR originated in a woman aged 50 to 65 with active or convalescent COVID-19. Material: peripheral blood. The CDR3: CASSLAGYGNTIYF. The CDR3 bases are TGCGCCAGCAGCTTGGCCGGGTATGGAAACACCATATATTTT. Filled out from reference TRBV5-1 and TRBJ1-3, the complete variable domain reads KAGVTQTPRYLIKTRGQQVTLSCSPISGHRSVSWYQQTPGQGLQFLFEYFSETQRNKGNFPGRFSGRQFSNSRSEMNVSTLELGDSALYLCASSLAGYGNTIYFGEGSWLTVV.